These 20 T cell receptor beta chains were all obtained from the same sample, sequenced in a study of CD8 T cells in Susac syndrome. The authors reverse transcribed 0.5 to 1 ug RNA with random hexamers. TCRdb fed the immunoSEQ multiplex PCR reads into MiXCR, producing one record per CDR3 protein. The data show 200,000 to 250,000 distinct CDR3 sequences, with 95% seen just once and 0.085% to 0.095% held by the top ten. The sequencing sample was made of CD4+ T cells from PBMCs. The receptors were gathered from a human donor with multiple sclerosis.

This clonotype was counted once. The chain joins TRBV5-1 to TRBJ2-5; D remains unclear. This CDR3 contains 15 residues. Germline-derived CDR1 and CDR2 are SGHRS and YFSETQ. Trimming shortened V by 4 bases and J by 5 bases, and 18 bases separated the two germline ends. The CDR3 nucleotides are TGCGCCAGCAGCCCGACTCCTGTCAGCGCTGAGACCCAGTACTTC. This encodes CASSPTPVSAETQYF.

The chain joins TRBV7-9 to TRBJ1-2; D unclear. The CDR3 contains 13 residues. Trimming removed 1 base from V and 4 bases from J, with 7 bases in between. Germline V lookup: CDR1 SEHNR, CDR2 FQNEAQ (reference sequence). CDR3 in amino acids: CASSLEQSYGYTF. CDR3 nucleotides: TGTGCCAGCAGCTTAGAACAGAGCTATGGCTACACCTTC.

This chain links TRBV29-1 with TRBJ2-5; D is unclear. Trimming cost V 3 bases and J 2 bases, with 7 bases left between them. There are 12 residues in the CDR3. Germline CDR1 reads SQVTM; CDR2 reads ANQGSEA. CDR3 protein: CSVEGRQETQYF. CDR3 coding DNA: TGCAGCGTTGAGGGCAGGCAAGAGACCCAGTACTTC.

This chain connects TRBV7-9 to TRBJ1-4; a possible D gene is TRBD1 (5 bases). Between the trimmed V and J ends, which lost 3 bases and 6 bases, there was a span of 17 bases. This CDR3 region has 16 residues. CDR1 is SEHNR and CDR2 is FQNEAQ in the germline V gene (reference sequence). The CDR3 sequence: CASSLVSGGGDEKLFF. Here the CDR3 DNA reads TGTGCCAGCAGCTTGGTGTCTGGGGGAGGAGATGAAAAACTGTTTTTT.

The J gene is TRBJ2-7, the V gene TRBV27; a weak D match, TRBD2 (6 bases). The CDR3 loop spans 14 amino acids. Per germline, CDR1 MNHEY and CDR2 SMNVEV (reference sequence). V was trimmed by 5 bases and J by 3 bases, leaving 14 bases between them. The CDR3 here is CASSRLGRDYEQYF. As DNA, the CDR3 is TGTGCCAGCAGTCGGCTCGGGAGAGACTACGAGCAGTACTTC.

This CDR3 is CASSRGGARQETQYF. The CDR3, as DNA: TGTGCCAGCAGTAGGGGGGGCGCACGACAAGAGACCCAGTACTTC. V is TRBV28 and J is TRBJ2-5; a possible D gene is TRBD2 (7 bases). Germline loops: CDR1 MDHEN, CDR2 SYDVKM. The CDR3 runs to 15 residues. The V and J ends lost 5 bases and 2 bases respectively, with 15 bases between them.

The chain combines TRBV12-5 with TRBJ2-3; no clear D gene. The CDR3 runs 13 residues. Germline lookup yields CDR1 LGHNT and CDR2 FRNRAP. V dropped 1 base and J dropped 5 bases, with 7 bases sitting between them. CDR3 DNA sequence: TGTGCTAGTGGTTTGGCCGGTGGAGATACGCAGTATTTT. Residues: CASGLAGGDTQYF.

The genes are TRBV3-1 and TRBJ2-4; a possible D gene is TRBD1 (6 bases). Deletions cut 1 base from V and 6 bases from J, with 10 bases between. Germline V lookup: CDR1 LGHDT, CDR2 YNNKEL (reference sequence). The CDR3 has 14 amino acids. CDR3: CASSQAGARNIQYF. The CDR3, as DNA: TGTGCCAGCAGCCAAGCAGGGGCCCGAAACATTCAGTACTTC. Filled out from reference TRBV3-1 and TRBJ2-4, the complete variable domain reads DTAVSQTPKYLVTQMGNDKSIKCEQNLGHDTMYWYKQDSKKFLKIMFSYNNKELIINETVPNRFSPKSPDKAHLNLHINSLELGDSAVYFCASSQAGARNIQYFGAGTRLSVL.

This sequence joins TRBV13 and TRBJ2-7; TRBD1 agrees at 7 bases. CDR3 length equals 13 residues. CDR1 is PRHDT and CDR2 is FYEKMQ in the germline V gene (reference sequence). J gave up 2 bases and V 7 bases, and 5 bases lay outside the gene matches. The CDR3 loop reads CASTEGGTYEQYF. CDR3 in DNA: TGTGCCAGCACCGAAGGGGGCACCTACGAGCAGTACTTC.

The J gene is TRBJ2-7, the V gene TRBV29-1, with unresolved D. The CDR3 is made up of 12 amino acids. Germline CDR1 reads SQVTM; CDR2 reads ANQGSEA. Trimming removed 4 bases at V and 7 bases at J, with 14 bases between. The CDR3 nucleotides are TGCAGCGTTGGTCCGGGCTTCTTTGAGCAGTACTTC. Translating it yields CSVGPGFFEQYF.

The chain recombines TRBV28 with TRBJ2-7; TRBD1 aligns across 10 bases. This CDR3 contains 15 residues. Germline V lookup: CDR1 MDHEN, CDR2 SYDVKM. Unmatched junction bases numbered 10, after V lost 6 bases and J lost 5 bases. The CDR3 here is CASSPSGTGVDEQYF. In nucleotides, the CDR3 is TGTGCCAGCAGCCCTTCCGGGACAGGGGTGGACGAGCAGTACTTC.

The count of this clonotype is one. The chain employs TRBV20-1 and TRBJ2-3; D gene ambiguous. Germline CDR1 DFQATT, CDR2 SNEGSKA (reference sequence). V lost 0 bases to trimming and J lost 0 bases, with 1 base between them. This CDR3 has 12 amino acids. The chain's CDR3 is CSARESTDTQYF. Here the CDR3 DNA reads TGCAGTGCTAGAGAAAGCACAGATACGCAGTATTTT.

The gene calls are TRBV29-1 and TRBJ2-2; D is uncertain. The CDR3 has 15 residues. The V end was cut by 0 bases, the J end by 4 bases, with 12 bases between. Germline-derived CDR1 and CDR2 are SQVTM and ANQGSEA. Here the CDR3 reads CSVEDRFTSTGELFF. The CDR3 region has the DNA TGCAGCGTTGAAGATCGGTTCACGAGCACCGGGGAGCTGTTTTTT.

This chain links TRBV3-1 with TRBJ2-2; D gene uncertain. There are 14 residues in the CDR3. The germline gives CDR1 LGHDT, CDR2 YNNKEL (reference sequence). Trimming pared 1 base from V and 3 bases from J, leaving 6 bases between. CDR3 region: CASSQGVHTGELFF. The CDR3 bases are TGTGCCAGCAGCCAAGGCGTCCACACCGGGGAGCTGTTTTTT.

The chain couples TRBV3-1 to TRBJ2-1; 8 bases align to TRBD2. V was pared by 1 base and J by 5 bases, with 7 bases of the junction left unmatched. Germline CDR1 and CDR2: LGHDT and YNNKEL (reference sequence). This CDR3 comprises 16 residues. CDR3 region: CASSQVPTSANNEQFF. Written as DNA, the CDR3 is TGTGCCAGCAGCCAAGTCCCGACTAGCGCCAACAATGAGCAGTTCTTC.

The chain carries TRBV29-1 and TRBJ2-2; the D gene is possibly TRBD1 (5 bases). Germline V gene data show CDR1 as SQVTM and CDR2 as ANQGSEA. CDR3 size: 14 residues. Trimming cost V 4 bases and J 0 bases, with 9 bases left between them. Here the CDR3 DNA reads TGCAGCGTTGGGTGGACAACGAACACCGGGGAGCTGTTTTTT. This encodes CSVGWTTNTGELFF.

The V call is TRBV3-1, the J call TRBJ1-2; no firm D call. The CDR3 loop spans 15 amino acids. V was trimmed by 1 base and J by 4 bases, leaving 13 bases between them. Germline loops: CDR1 LGHDT, CDR2 YNNKEL (reference sequence). In nucleotides, the CDR3 is TGTGCCAGCAGCCAAGGACCAGGAGTCGGCTATGGCTACACCTTC. The encoded protein is CASSQGPGVGYGYTF.

The chain carries TRBV2 and TRBJ1-5; 7 bases match TRBD1. Germline-derived CDR1 and CDR2 are SNHLY and FYNNEI. V shed 4 bases and J 5 bases; nucleotides not matched to a gene: 8. The CDR3 runs 15 residues. This chain's CDR3 is CASSAETGSYQPQHF. The CDR3 DNA reads as TGTGCCAGCAGTGCCGAGACAGGGAGCTATCAGCCCCAGCATTTT.

This clonotype was observed once. This chain links TRBV4-1 with TRBJ2-2, with D possibly being TRBD2 (5 bases). Germline loops: CDR1 MGHRA, CDR2 YSYEKL. CDR3 size: 15 residues. Trimming took 0 bases from V and 6 from J, leaving 11 bases between them. As DNA, the CDR3 is TGCGCCAGCAGCCAAGATCCGCTAGCTGCCGGGGAGCTGTTTTTT. Translation: CASSQDPLAAGELFF.

The chain employs TRBV20-1 and TRBJ2-2; 11 bases agree with TRBD1. V lost 5 bases, J lost 3 bases, and 2 bases stayed unmatched. CDR3 length equals 14 residues. Germline V gene data show CDR1 as DFQATT and CDR2 as SNEGSKA (reference sequence). The CDR3 DNA sequence: TGCAGTGCTCCGGGACAGGGGGACACCGGGGAGCTGTTTTTT. Its translation: CSAPGQGDTGELFF.